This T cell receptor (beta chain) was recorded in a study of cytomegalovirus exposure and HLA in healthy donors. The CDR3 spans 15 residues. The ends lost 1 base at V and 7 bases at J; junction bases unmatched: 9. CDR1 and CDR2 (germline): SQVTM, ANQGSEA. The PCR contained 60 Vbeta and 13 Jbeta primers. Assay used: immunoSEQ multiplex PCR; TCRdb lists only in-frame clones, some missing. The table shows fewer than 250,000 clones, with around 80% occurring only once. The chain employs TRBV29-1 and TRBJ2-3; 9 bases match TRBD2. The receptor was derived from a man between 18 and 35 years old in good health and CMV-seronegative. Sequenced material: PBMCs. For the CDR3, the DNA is TGCAGCGTTGAAGTTGTAGCGGGAGTAGAGTATACGCAGTATTTT. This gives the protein CSVEVVAGVEYTQYF.